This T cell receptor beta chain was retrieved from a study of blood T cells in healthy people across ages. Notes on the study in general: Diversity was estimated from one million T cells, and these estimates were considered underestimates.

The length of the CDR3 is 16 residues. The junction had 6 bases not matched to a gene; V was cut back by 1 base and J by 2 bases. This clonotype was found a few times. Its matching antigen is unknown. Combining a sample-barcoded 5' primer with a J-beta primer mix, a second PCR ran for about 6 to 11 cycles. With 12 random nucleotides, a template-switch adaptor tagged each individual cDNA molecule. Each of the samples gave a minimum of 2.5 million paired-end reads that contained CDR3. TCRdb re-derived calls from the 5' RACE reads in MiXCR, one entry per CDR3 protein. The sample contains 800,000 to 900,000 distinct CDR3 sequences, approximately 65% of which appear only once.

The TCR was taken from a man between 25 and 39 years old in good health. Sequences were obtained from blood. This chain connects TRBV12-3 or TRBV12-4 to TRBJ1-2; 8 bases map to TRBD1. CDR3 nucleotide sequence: TGTGCCAGCAGTTTAGGGGGGGGACAGGTCAACTATGGCTACACCTTC. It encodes CASSLGGGQVNYGYTF.